Following are 8 T cell receptor beta chains from one sample sequenced in a study of blood T cell repertoires in COVID-19. Produced via immunoSEQ multiplex PCR; TCRdb's table is partial and in-frame only. The profile covers about 180,000 clones, with 65% to 85% appearing a single time and around 6.7% taken by the ten largest. Sequencing was performed on peripheral blood. The receptors derive from a woman aged 40-49 years with COVID-19, enrolled during active disease.

The rearrangement joins TRBV12-5 to TRBJ1-5, with D hard to call. Germline assignment: CDR1 LGHNT and CDR2 FRNRAP. V gave up 1 base and J gave up 2 bases, with 15 bases separating them. The CDR3 has 17 residues. For the CDR3, the DNA is TGTGCTAGTGGTTTGGGGCCCGGGAGCCCCCGCAATCAGCCCCAGCATTTT. Translating it yields CASGLGPGSPRNQPQHF.

The V gene is TRBV7-2, the J gene TRBJ2-7; D is possibly TRBD2 (6 bases). The CDR3 sequence is 15 residues long. From germline, CDR1 is SGHTA and CDR2 FQGNSA. Trimming shortened V by 4 bases and J by 7 bases, and 20 bases separated the two germline ends. The CDR3 coding sequence is TGTGCCAGCAGCTCCTTAGCGGTCCTGTTGGGGGAGCAGTACTTC. Its protein is CASSSLAVLLGEQYF.

This sequence joins TRBV19 and TRBJ1-1, with 8 nucleotides matching TRBD1. The ends lost 10 bases at V and 1 base at J; junction bases unmatched: 5. Germline CDR1 is LNHDA and CDR2 is SQIVND (reference sequence). The CDR3 is 13 amino acids. The CDR3 is CATVTGANTEAFF. CDR3 bases: TGTGCCACTGTGACAGGGGCGAACACTGAAGCTTTCTTT.

The CDR3 coding sequence is TGTGCCAGCAGTTACGGGGGCCTTATTGATTCACCCCTCCACTTT. This translates into CASSYGGLIDSPLHF. This chain joins TRBV6-5 and TRBJ1-6; TRBD1 is a possible D gene (6 bases). V was shortened by 2 bases and J by 8 bases, with 13 bases between the two germline ends. The CDR3 is 15 amino acids. CDR1 and CDR2 (germline): MNHEY, SVGAGI.

This clone has only a few counts. The V gene is TRBV5-1, the J gene TRBJ2-1, with 8 bases identical to TRBD2. V trimming: 0 bases; J trimming: 4 bases; junction bases outside the gene matches: 6. Germline-derived CDR1 and CDR2 are SGHRS and YFSETQ. The CDR3 is made up of 16 amino acids. CDR3 sequence (DNA): TGCGCCAGCAGCTTGGAAGCGGGGGTACTATACAATGAGCAGTTCTTC. Translating it yields CASSLEAGVLYNEQFF.

The V gene is TRBV19, the J gene TRBJ1-5; TRBD1 matches at 8 bases. Germline CDR1 and CDR2: LNHDA and SQIVND (reference sequence). J was trimmed by 4 bases and V by 10 bases; bases with no gene match: 3. This CDR3 is built from 12 residues. The DNA of the CDR3 is TGTGCCACCGGGACAGGAAATCAGCCCCAGCATTTT. Translated, it gives CATGTGNQPQHF.

There are a few counts of this clone. The gene calls are TRBV25-1 and TRBJ1-1; 7 bases agree with TRBD1. Germline V lookup: CDR1 MGHDK, CDR2 SYGVNS. This CDR3 is 15 amino acids long. V lost 1 base, J lost 0 bases, and 2 bases stayed unmatched. CDR3 loop: CASSEWDSLNTEAFF. The CDR3 DNA follows: TGTGCCAGCAGTGAATGGGACAGCCTGAACACTGAAGCTTTCTTT.

Only a few counts were recorded for this clone. The gene calls are TRBV7-2 and TRBJ2-1, with D perhaps TRBD2 (5 bases). V lost 3 bases to trimming and J lost 10 bases, with 10 bases between them. Germline-derived CDR1 and CDR2 are SGHTA and FQGNSA. This CDR3 region has 12 residues. Here the CDR3 reads CASSFSKREQFF. Here the CDR3 DNA reads TGTGCCAGCAGCTTCTCTAAGCGGGAGCAGTTCTTC. Combining the CDR3 with reference TRBV7-2 and TRBJ2-1 gives the whole variable domain GAGVSQSPSNKVTEKGKDVELRCDPISGHTALYWYRQSLGQGLEFLIYFQGNSAPDKSGLPSDRFSAERTGGSVSTLTIQRTQQEDSAVYLCASSFSKREQFFGPGTRLTVL.